This T cell receptor beta chain was captured by sequencing in a study of CXCR3-negative and CXCR3-positive naive CD8 T cells. Study results and caveats: Sequencing showed both naive subsets with comparably high diversity, and memory CD8+ cells much lower. More hydrophobic TRB CDR3s were found in CXCR3-positive naive cells than in CXCR3-negative naive cells.

Preparation of TRB cDNA libraries relied on 5' RACE carrying UMI labels. No DNA is given; TCRdb re-called the 5' RACE reads and lists each CDR3 protein once. The clone table shows some 130,000 distinct CDR3 sequences, with the ten largest holding approximately 0.29%. Details on this clonotype: Its antigen remains unidentified.

The CDR3 loop spans 14 amino acids. CDR1 is SGHTA and CDR2 is FQGTGA in the germline V gene. The sequence came from a human donor in good health. Some clones in this sample may be carry-over from other donors' samples. The gene calls are TRBV7-3 and TRBJ2-1; no DNA is available, so the TRBD1 call from TCRdb remains unchecked. The sample taken for sequencing was naive CXCR3- CD8+ T cells from blood. The subset denotes: CD45RO-CCR7+CD27+CD95- naive CD8+ T cells lacking CXCR3 (TNR3-). The CDR3: CASSLGTANNEQFF. The full variable domain, rest sourced from reference TRBV7-3 and TRBJ2-1, is GAGVSQTPSNKVTEKGKYVELRCDPISGHTALYWYRQSLGQGPEFLIYFQGTGAADDSGLPNDRFFAVRPEGSVSTLKIQRTERGDSAVYLCASSLGTANNEQFFGPGTRLTVL.